This T cell receptor beta chain was documented in a study of CD8+CD57+ T cells in acquired aplastic anemia. This CDR3 comprises 11 residues. Germline-derived CDR1 and CDR2 are SGHVS and FNYEAQ. Deletions cut 5 bases from V and 8 bases from J, with 7 bases between. It was patients with CD8+CD57+ cell expansion by flow cytometry who were chosen for sequencing. Severe acquired aplastic anemia was the diagnosis recorded for all patients. The TCR beta profiling, which covered VDJ combination and CDR3 sequence, was carried out using genomic DNA as the template. TCRdb processed the reads anew with MiXCR; each CDR3 protein has one entry. Of roughly 170,000 distinct CDR3 sequences listed, nearly 50% are singletons.

The TCR was taken from a human donor with aplastic anemia. The chain combines TRBV7-6 with TRBJ2-1; D uncertain. The material sequenced was sorted CD4+, CD8+, or CD8+CD57+ T cells (not recorded which) from PBMCs. The chain's CDR3 is CASSTPDEQFF. The CDR3 DNA reads TGTGCCAGCAGCACCCCCGATGAGCAGTTCTTC.